The sequence of this TCR beta chain was determined in a study of CD8 T cells in Susac syndrome. CD8+ and CD4+ T cells taken from blood had their TCR beta sequenced. This clonotype was seen just once. After removal of 6 bases from V and 4 bases from J, the junction contained 2 bases not matched to a gene. CDR3 size: 12 residues. Germline CDR1 MGHDK, CDR2 SYGVNS. Random hexamers primed reverse transcription of roughly 0.5 to 1 ug RNA. Amplification of TCR beta CDR3 by immunoSEQ multiplex PCR spanned 54 Vbeta and 13 Jbeta. TCRdb analysed the immunoSEQ multiplex PCR reads with MiXCR anew, one entry per CDR3 protein. The table has 200,000 to 250,000 distinct CDR3 sequences, roughly 96% seen once.

The source is a human donor with multiple sclerosis. V is TRBV25-1 and J is TRBJ2-5; 7 bases match TRBD1. The sample comprised CD4+ T cells from PBMCs. The CDR3 region has the DNA TGTGCCAGCAGACAGGGGATAGAGACCCAGTACTTC. Encoded protein: CASRQGIETQYF.